The 24 T cell receptor beta chains below all came from one sample that was sequenced in a study of T cells expressing NK-cell markers. TCRdb reworked the 5' RACE reads into one entry per CDR3 protein, no DNA. The sample includes 300,000 to 450,000 distinct CDR3 sequences. Sequenced material: blood T cells: a sorted CD56 or NKG2C T cell subset, CD4+ or CD8+ T cells, or bulk PBMC T cells (not recorded which). The source is a man aged 18-75 years in good health.

The chain has TRBV21-1 and TRBJ2-1; the TCRdb D gene call, TRBD1, has no DNA to confirm it. TRBV21-1 is annotated as a pseudogene. This CDR3 comprises 15 residues. This CDR3 is CASTLRQGFYNEQFF.

The chain is built from TRBV3-1 and TRBJ2-5; TCRdb designates TRBD1, a call that cannot be tested without DNA. CDR3 length equals 17 residues. Looked up from germline, CDR1 is LGHDT and CDR2 is YNNKEL (reference sequence). CDR3: CASSQLPGQGAPETQYF.

The rearrangement joins TRBV7-9 to TRBJ2-3. The CDR3 extends over 12 amino acids. Germline CDR1 reads SEHNR; CDR2 reads FQNEAQ (reference sequence). The CDR3 loop is CASSQGGDTQYF.

The chain employs TRBV7-9 and TRBJ2-6. The CDR3 spans 17 residues. The V gene's germline CDR1 is SEHNR and CDR2 FQNEAQ (reference sequence). CDR3 loop: CASSLGRVLSGANVLTF.

V and J are TRBV7-3 and TRBJ1-6; the TRBD1 assignment by TCRdb is unverifiable without DNA. The CDR3 totals 15 residues. Looked up from germline, CDR1 is SGHTA and CDR2 is FQGTGA. The CDR3 loop reads CASSITGTNNSPLHF.

The chain joins TRBV5-1 to TRBJ2-1; the TCRdb D gene call, TRBD1, has no DNA to confirm it. Looked up from germline, CDR1 is SGHRS and CDR2 is YFSETQ. This CDR3 has 15 amino acids. The CDR3 here is CASSLEGTYYNEQFF.

The chain joins TRBV21-1 to TRBJ2-3; TCRdb calls TRBD1, which cannot be checked without DNA. TRBV21-1 is a listed pseudogene. This CDR3 comprises 19 residues. The CDR3 loop is CASSKGLGEGDGPTDTQYF.

The chain carries TRBV6-1 and TRBJ1-2. Per the germline V gene, CDR1 is MNHNS and CDR2 is SASEGT. The CDR3 is made up of 17 amino acids. CDR3 residues: CASIPSNVDSPNYGYTF.

The rearrangement joins TRBV20-1 to TRBJ1-6; absent DNA, TCRdb's TRBD1 call cannot be checked. Germline CDR1 is DFQATT and CDR2 is SNEGSKA (reference sequence). This CDR3 is built from 14 residues. The chain's CDR3 is CSGTTGGYNSPLHF.

The V and J genes are TRBV6-1 and TRBJ2-5. Germline V gives CDR1 MNHNS, CDR2 SASEGT. The CDR3 loop spans 12 amino acids. CDR3: CASSENGETQYF.

This chain connects TRBV6-1 to TRBJ2-1; TCRdb indicates TRBD2, and absent DNA this call remains unverified. Germline V gene data show CDR1 as MNHNS and CDR2 as SASEGT. The CDR3 sequence is 18 residues long. CDR3 sequence: CASSEASPGQAGYNEQFF.

The chain employs TRBV6-5 and TRBJ1-3; checking the TCRdb D call of TRBD1 is not possible without DNA. The V gene's germline CDR1 is MNHEY and CDR2 SVGAGI. The CDR3 runs to 16 residues. The CDR3 loop is CASSYPRTETGNTIYF.

V gene TRBV5-5 combines with J gene TRBJ2-2; absent DNA, TCRdb's TRBD1 call cannot be checked. CDR1 is SGHKS, CDR2 YYEKEE, per germline (reference sequence). The CDR3 is made up of 15 amino acids. CDR3 residues: CASSSGTGRNGELFF.

V gene TRBV2 combines with J gene TRBJ2-3; TCRdb calls TRBD1, which cannot be checked without DNA. This CDR3 spans 14 amino acids. CDR1 SNHLY and CDR2 FYNNEI come from the germline V gene. This chain's CDR3 is CASRRDRAGDTQYF.

V usage is TRBV7-9 and J usage is TRBJ2-5; TCRdb proposes TRBD1, but this gene call is untestable without DNA. This CDR3 contains 13 residues. From germline, CDR1 is SEHNR and CDR2 FQNEAQ (reference sequence). The CDR3 protein is CASSRYRVETQYF. The full variable domain, rest sourced from reference TRBV7-9 and TRBJ2-5, is DTGVSQNPRHKITKRGQNVTFRCDPISEHNRLYWYRQTLGQGPEFLTYFQNEAQLEKSRLLSDRFSAERPKGSFSTLEIQRTEQGDSAMYLCASSRYRVETQYFGPGTRLLVL.

The chain is built from TRBV7-9 and TRBJ2-1; TCRdb returns TRBD1, unconfirmable since there is no DNA. This CDR3 has 15 amino acids. CDR1 SEHNR and CDR2 FQNEAQ come from the germline V gene (reference sequence). CDR3 loop: CASSLTGIQINEQFF.

V usage is TRBV2 and J usage is TRBJ2-7; TCRdb designates TRBD2, a call that cannot be tested without DNA. The CDR3 has 11 residues. Germline lookup yields CDR1 SNHLY and CDR2 FYNNEI. The CDR3: CASRDRRHYYF.

V usage is TRBV19 and J usage is TRBJ1-2; TCRdb outputs TRBD1, but without DNA this stays unchecked. Germline V CDR1 and CDR2: LNHDA, SQIVND (reference sequence). The CDR3 has 16 residues. CDR3: CASSDDSLNPGYGYTF. Based on the CDR3 plus reference TRBV19 and TRBJ1-2, the full variable domain is DGGITQSPKYLFRKEGQNVTLSCEQNLNHDAMYWYRQDPGQGLRLIYYSQIVNDFQKGDIAEGYSVSREKKESFPLTVTSAQKNPTAFYLCASSDDSLNPGYGYTFGSGTRLTVV.

This chain joins TRBV12-3 or TRBV12-4 and TRBJ2-1; TCRdb lists TRBD2, though no DNA is available to test this call. The CDR3 has 16 amino acids. The CDR3 protein is CASSTRLGLAGGEQFF.

This chain joins TRBV20-1 and TRBJ2-5; TCRdb's D call of TRBD2 is untestable without DNA. The CDR3 runs to 14 residues. Per germline, CDR1 DFQATT and CDR2 SNEGSKA (reference sequence). CDR3 sequence: CSGTSGGDIGSRYF.

The chain links TRBV7-9 to TRBJ2-5; TCRdb names TRBD1, which stays unverified in the absence of DNA. CDR1 is SEHNR and CDR2 is FQNEAQ in the germline V gene (reference sequence). This CDR3 contains 15 residues. CDR3 protein: CASSLRGDNVETQYF.

This chain uses TRBV28 with TRBJ2-7; TCRdb gives TRBD1 as the D gene, but with no DNA this cannot be confirmed. CDR1 is MDHEN and CDR2 is SYDVKM in the germline V gene. The CDR3 extends over 14 amino acids. The CDR3: CASSLGQPPYEQYF.

The V and J genes are TRBV11-2 and TRBJ2-7; the TRBD2 assignment by TCRdb is unverifiable without DNA. Germline CDR1 and CDR2: SGHAT and FQNNGV. The CDR3 runs 15 residues. The CDR3 region is CASSSGQISAMEQYF.

The gene calls are TRBV6-1 and TRBJ2-1; TCRdb calls TRBD1, which cannot be checked without DNA. Germline assignment: CDR1 MNHNS and CDR2 SASEGT. The CDR3 consists of 16 residues. The CDR3 spells CASRTDRVVTRNEQFF.